This T cell receptor beta chain was obtained from a study of blood T cells in healthy people across ages. Study-wide results and caveats: With age, beta diversity per million T cells declined roughly linearly, significantly by 30 to 40. Correlation between TCR beta diversity and naive T cell percentage was strong.

Germline CDR1 reads SGHDN; CDR2 reads FVKESK. V was pared by 4 bases and J by 6 bases, with 19 bases between. The CDR3 sequence is 15 residues long. With a J-beta primer mix and a sample-barcoded 5' primer, a second PCR ran roughly 6 to 11 cycles. Each cDNA molecule was tagged by a template-switch adaptor with 12 random nucleotides. MiXCR, applied by TCRdb to the 5' RACE reads, yields one record per CDR3 protein. Seen here are about 1.6 million distinct CDR3 sequences, almost 35% observed once, and the top ten hold 10% to 12%. This clonotype has more than one count but fewer than ten. The antigen remains unidentified. Isolated per sample were at least 6.5 million PBMCs.

Sequenced material: blood. The sequence derives from a woman aged 30 to 39 in good health. The chain employs TRBV14 and TRBJ2-7; a possible D gene is TRBD1 (5 bases). CDR3 DNA sequence: TGTGCCAGCAGCCGGATCGGTGCAGGGAACGGCGAGCAGTACTTC. Protein: CASSRIGAGNGEQYF.